This T cell receptor beta chain stems from a study of identical twins (dated by TCRdb to 2016 to 2017). About the study as a whole: To test whether fetal clonotypes persist, this study deep-sequenced TCR alpha and beta repertoires from monozygotic twins, from unrelated adults of various ages, and from cord blood. Replicate twin experiments were performed at different times using different library preparation protocols to rule out contamination.

Every donor in the study was a healthy Caucasian. Using Miltenyi CD45RO+ enrichment and human naive T-cell isolation kits, memory (CD45RO+) and naive T cells were isolated from PBMC. The method behind the library was 5' RACE. Sequencing instrument: Illumina HiSeq 2000. A universal primer binding site was added through template switching, and the final cDNA carried a unique molecular identifier so that TCR cDNA molecules could be counted accurately. Specific primers in the conserved constant-segment region were used to synthesize first-strand cDNA for the TCR alpha and beta chains. Each cDNA library was double barcoded, with a SMART-Mk sample barcode plus Illumina barcodes, to control for contamination. Two successive PCR steps introduced TruSeq adapter sequences along with Illumina sample barcodes. The TCR alpha and beta cDNA libraries were sequenced on the Illumina HiSeq platform using custom primers. For the original study's pipeline: MiGEC processed the raw reads to extract unique molecular identifiers, while MiXCR was used to determine the CDR3 positions. For each individual, recombination models were inferred using an EM algorithm with the repgenHMM and IGoR tools. Shared clonotype analysis was performed with the tcR package in R, normalizing sharing by the product of cloneset sizes. To study raw recombination without the effects of thymic and clonal selection, out-of-frame nonproductive sequences were analyzed. In-frame beta chains were kept once TCRdb had trimmed the public reads at Q25 with fastp and called clones with MiXCR. Merged by CDR3 protein, the rows form single entries marked with the most common genes and DNA. The V and J calls reflect TCRdb's pipeline rather than the authors' work. The sample contains about 200,000 distinct CDR3 sequences, roughly 10% of them found a single time. Clones ranked in the top ten supply about a tenth of the sample.

The full study reports these points: Invariant T cells such as MAIT and iNKT could partly confound zero-insertion analyses, although diverse VJ usage argued against such confounding for most clonotypes. In beta out-of-frame sequences, excess twin sharing was weaker, because having fewer shared sequences lowered the signal-to-noise ratio. Because the same donors could not be followed over many years, the conclusions depended on cross-sectional statistical analysis. In monozygotic twins, out-of-frame TCR alpha sharing was systematically underestimated by recombination models, although the models agreed with sharing between unrelated individuals. Abundant cord blood beta clonotypes carried fewer insertions; young adult naive repertoires showed a weaker similar trend, while memory repertoires showed none. Compared with coincidental sharing between unrelated individuals, out-of-frame TCR alpha sequences shared between twins showed an excess of sequences with low generation probability.

Reading the germline V gene gives CDR1 SGHTA and CDR2 FQGNSA. From cysteine to phenylalanine, the CDR3 is 16 amino acids long. Of all the DNA, just the CDR3 is kept, 48 bases in frame from base 1. V and J are trimmed by 1 base and 5 bases, and the gene matches miss 6 bases of the junction. Remarks on this clonotype: Its antigen is still unknown. No much larger clone is present one base from it, and per-base qualities are unavailable.

The receptor was derived from a man over 45 in good health. The rearranged chain carries TRBV7-2 and TRBJ2-5, with 11 bases aligning to TRBD2. Sequencing was done on a sample of memory T cells sorted from blood. Read against the paper, the sample's cell subset or site label means: CD45RO+ enriched T cells. DNA sequence: TGTGCCAGCAGCTTAGGACTAGCGGGGCCGCGGGAGACCCAGTACTTC. Protein translation: CASSLGLAGPRETQYF.